One sample yielded the 8 T cell receptor beta chains listed below, sequenced in a study of human T cells and chemical hapten exposure. The time point was: patch test 2, 6 weeks after DPC sensitization. Treatment meaning: therapeutic diphenylcyclopropenone sensitization with weekly scalp DPC. A single record per CDR3 protein comes from TCRdb applying MiXCR to the RACE reads. This repertoire shows 360,000 or so distinct CDR3 sequences, around 6% found once; its top ten account for around 5.6%. The starting material was whole blood, obtained in connection with sensitization to the hapten diphenylcyclopropenone (DPC). Receptors originate from a woman younger than 35 with alopecia areata. Some clones in this sample may be carry-over from other donors' samples.

This clonotype appeared a few times. This chain uses TRBV7-2 with TRBJ2-7, with D possibly matching TRBD1 (5 bases). Germline V gene lookup returns CDR1 SGHTA and CDR2 FQGNSA. V was cut by 3 bases and J by 0 bases, with 9 bases left in between. The CDR3 is 14 residues long. This chain's CDR3 is CASSFGHSSYEQYF. The DNA of the CDR3 is TGTGCCAGCAGCTTTGGACACAGCTCCTACGAGCAGTACTTC.

This clonotype showed up many times. The chain employs TRBV7-2 and TRBJ1-5; D is ambiguous. V lost 6 bases to trimming and J lost 3 bases, with 9 bases between them. Per the germline V gene, CDR1 is SGHTA and CDR2 is FQGNSA. The CDR3 is 13 amino acids. CDR3 DNA: TGTGCCAGCAGTCAGGATCCCAATCAGCCCCAGCATTTT. Protein product: CASSQDPNQPQHF.

This clonotype was seen at least ten times. This sequence joins TRBV28 and TRBJ2-3; 13 bases agree with TRBD2. The CDR3 is made up of 17 amino acids. Germline V gene sequence: CDR1 MDHEN, CDR2 SYDVKM. With V trimmed by 3 bases and J by 4 bases, 7 bases remained unmatched. DNA of the CDR3: TGTGCCAGCAGTTTTGCTAAACTAGCGGGGGGGCCAGATACGCAGTATTTT. Protein product: CASSFAKLAGGPDTQYF.

This clonotype was found many times. V is TRBV29-1 and J is TRBJ1-4; a possible D gene is TRBD1 (5 bases). CDR1 is SQVTM, CDR2 ANQGSEA, per germline. The V and J ends lost 4 bases and 6 bases respectively, with 12 bases between them. The CDR3 has 13 residues. In DNA form, the CDR3 reads TGCAGCGTTGTGTGGGCGGGGGATGAAAAACTGTTTTTT. It yields the protein CSVVWAGDEKLFF.

This clonotype was counted a few times. This chain joins TRBV19 and TRBJ2-3; tentatively, D is TRBD1 (6 bases). The CDR3 is 12 amino acids. The V end was cut by 8 bases, the J end by 5 bases, with 11 bases between. Germline V gene data show CDR1 as LNHDA and CDR2 as SQIVND (reference sequence). This CDR3 reads CASGTGLDTQYF. As DNA, the CDR3 is TGTGCCAGTGGTACAGGGCTAGATACGCAGTATTTT.

This clonotype appeared many times. This rearrangement joins TRBV29-1 to TRBJ1-2, with a tentative D call TRBD1 (5 bases). Germline CDR1 SQVTM, CDR2 ANQGSEA. This CDR3 contains 12 residues. V was pared by 4 bases and J by 7 bases, with 13 bases between. The CDR3 loop reads CSVVRGSGGYTF. The DNA for the CDR3 is TGCAGCGTTGTAAGGGGATCTGGTGGCTACACCTTC.

The V gene is TRBV6-2 or TRBV6-3, the J gene TRBJ2-5; 7 nucleotides agree with TRBD1. The CDR3 consists of 12 residues. The V gene end was trimmed by 0 bases and the J gene end by 13 bases; junction bases not matched to a gene: 5. CDR1 MNHEY and CDR2 SVGEGT come from the germline V gene. This CDR3 is CASSYSGDRLYF. DNA for the CDR3: TGTGCCAGCAGTTACTCCGGGGACAGATTGTACTTC.

This clonotype was observed a handful of times. The CDR3 reads CASSVTGGEGEAFF. CDR3 DNA: TGTGCCAGCAGTGTTACAGGGGGCGAAGGTGAAGCTTTCTTT. This chain connects TRBV6-2 or TRBV6-3 to TRBJ1-1, with 9 bases matching TRBD1. Germline V gene lookup returns CDR1 MNHEY and CDR2 SVGEGT. This CDR3 spans 14 amino acids. Losses at the gene ends were 5 bases for V and 7 bases for J; bases not matched to a gene: 8.